In its sample, the clone carrying this T cell receptor (beta chain) was seen a few times. Methods used by the authors: Cell counts per sample came from amplifying reference gene primers. Here immunoSEQ multiplex PCR was the method, and the copy in TCRdb shows in-frame clones only, minus some. The DNA was the basis for D and trimming; V, J and clone size are from that table. Of about 100,000 clones in the sample, almost 80% were seen once. This record belongs to a study of blood T cell repertoires in COVID-19. Study as a whole: Acute and convalescent COVID-19 samples came from the United States, Italy and Spain. From T cells, B-cell-depleted T cells, or PBMCs came the material, which was cDNA or gDNA.

The length of the CDR3 is 15 residues. Germline V gives CDR1 MGHRA, CDR2 YSYEKL. The V and J ends lost 0 bases and 6 bases respectively, with 11 bases between them. This sequence joins TRBV4-1 and TRBJ2-2; a weak D match, TRBD2 (5 bases). The origin of this receptor is a woman aged 70-85 years with acute or convalescent COVID-19. The source material was peripheral blood. The CDR3 protein is CASSQDTGFAGELFF. The CDR3 nucleotides are TGCGCCAGCAGCCAAGATACGGGATTTGCCGGGGAGCTGTTTTTT.